A single sample gave rise to the 6 T cell receptor beta chains below, sequenced in a study of Graves' ophthalmopathy and Graves' hyperthyroidism. Amplification of TCR beta CDR3 regions used RNA transcripts. First-round RT-PCR employed HTBI primers, with a second-round multiplex PCR after it. From the multiplex PCR reads, TCRdb called clonotypes with MiXCR, one entry per CDR3 protein. This sample has about 1.2 million distinct CDR3 sequences, with less than 45% found just once. Sequencing used peripheral blood or thyroid tissue (not recorded which). These receptors were collected from an adult man with Graves' hyperthyroidism.

The V and J genes are TRBV10-3 and TRBJ2-7; TRBD2 is a possible D gene (5 bases). The CDR3 is made up of 15 amino acids. V was shortened by 11 bases and J by 5 bases, with 25 bases between the two germline ends. Germline V lookup: CDR1 ENHRY, CDR2 SYGVKD. The DNA for the CDR3 is TGTGCCGGCCTCCGTAACGGCGGGTTCAAGCACGAGCAGTACTTC. Protein: CAGLRNGGFKHEQYF.

The genes are TRBV10-3 and TRBJ2-7, with D possibly TRBD1 on 5 matching bases. CDR3 length: 13 residues. The V gene lost 3 bases and the J gene lost 6 bases, with 12 bases spanning the gap. Per the germline V gene, CDR1 is ENHRY and CDR2 is SYGVKD. This CDR3 is CAISEGHPLEQYF. The CDR3 nucleotides are TGTGCCATCAGTGAAGGACACCCCCTCGAGCAGTACTTC.

This clonotype was seen a handful of times. V and J are TRBV12-3 or TRBV12-4 and TRBJ2-7; TRBD1 might be the D (6 bases). Between the trimmed V and J ends, which lost 6 bases and 5 bases, there was a span of 14 bases. The CDR3 has 13 amino acids. The CDR3 protein is CASSLENRDEQYF. CDR3 DNA: TGTGCCAGCAGCCTCGAGAACAGGGACGAGCAGTACTTC.

This clonotype was counted between two and nine times. A much more abundant neighbour one base away suggests this may be a read error. The J gene is TRBJ1-6, the V gene TRBV2, with TRBD1 matching 7 bases. The CDR3 runs to 15 residues. V lost 6 bases and J lost 6; bases outside the gene matches: 8. Looked up from germline, CDR1 is SNHLY and CDR2 is FYNNEI. CDR3 DNA: TGTGCCAGCAGCTTGACCGGGACAGTTAATTCACCCCTCCACTTT. The encoded protein is CASSLTGTVNSPLHF.

CDR3 nucleotide sequence: TGTGCCAGCGGGGGACAAGGCTACAATGAGCAGTACTTC. It is translated as CASGGQGYNEQYF. V is TRBV7-2 and J is TRBJ2-7, with D possibly TRBD1 on 6 matching bases. V was shortened by 8 bases and J by 7 bases, with 18 bases between the two germline ends. There are 13 residues in the CDR3. CDR1 is SGHTA, CDR2 FQGNSA, per germline.

In the case of this clonotype: This may be a read error, as it is one base from a much larger clone. The chain recombines TRBV9 with TRBJ1-5; D might be TRBD1 (6 bases). This CDR3 region has 15 residues. The V gene's germline CDR1 is SGDLS and CDR2 YYNGEE. The chain's CDR3 is CASSGYRVDNQPHHF. As DNA, the CDR3 is TGTGCCAGCAGCGGTTACAGGGTTGACAATCAGCCCCATCATTTT.